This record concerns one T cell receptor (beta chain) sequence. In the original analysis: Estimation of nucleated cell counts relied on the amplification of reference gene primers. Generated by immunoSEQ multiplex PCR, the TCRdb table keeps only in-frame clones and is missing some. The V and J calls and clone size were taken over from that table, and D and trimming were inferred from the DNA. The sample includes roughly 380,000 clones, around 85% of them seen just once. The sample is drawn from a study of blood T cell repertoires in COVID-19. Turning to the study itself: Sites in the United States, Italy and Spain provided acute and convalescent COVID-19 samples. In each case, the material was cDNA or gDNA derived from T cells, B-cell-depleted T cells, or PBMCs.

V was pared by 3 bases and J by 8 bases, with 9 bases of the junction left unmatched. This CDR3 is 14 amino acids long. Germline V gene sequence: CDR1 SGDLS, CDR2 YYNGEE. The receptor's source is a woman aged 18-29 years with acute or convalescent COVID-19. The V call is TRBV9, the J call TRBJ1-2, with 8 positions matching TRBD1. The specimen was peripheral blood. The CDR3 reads CASSGRQGIRGYTF. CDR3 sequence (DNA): TGTGCCAGCAGCGGGCGACAGGGGATAAGAGGCTACACCTTC.